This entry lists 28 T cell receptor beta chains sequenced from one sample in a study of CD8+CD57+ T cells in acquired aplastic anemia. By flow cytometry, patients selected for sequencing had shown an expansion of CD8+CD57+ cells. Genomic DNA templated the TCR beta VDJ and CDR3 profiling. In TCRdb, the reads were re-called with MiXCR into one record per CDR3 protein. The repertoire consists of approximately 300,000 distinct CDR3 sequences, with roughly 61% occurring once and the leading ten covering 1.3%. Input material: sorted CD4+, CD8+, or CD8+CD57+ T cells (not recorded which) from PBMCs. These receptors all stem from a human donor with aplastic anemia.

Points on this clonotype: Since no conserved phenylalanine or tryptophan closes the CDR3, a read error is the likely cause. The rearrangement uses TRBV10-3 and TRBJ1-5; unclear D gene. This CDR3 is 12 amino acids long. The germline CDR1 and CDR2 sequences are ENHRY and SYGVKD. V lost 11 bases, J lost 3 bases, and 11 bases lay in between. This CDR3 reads CAAGGNNQPQHS. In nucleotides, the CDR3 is TGTGCCGCGGGTGGGAACAATCAGCCCCAGCATTCT.

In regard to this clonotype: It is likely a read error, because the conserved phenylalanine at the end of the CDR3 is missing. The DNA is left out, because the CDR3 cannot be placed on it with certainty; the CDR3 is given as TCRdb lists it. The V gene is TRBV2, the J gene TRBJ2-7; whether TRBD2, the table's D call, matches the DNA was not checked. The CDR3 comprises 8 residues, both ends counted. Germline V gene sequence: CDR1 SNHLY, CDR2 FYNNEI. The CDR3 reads CAGGLLAG.

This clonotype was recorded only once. For the CDR3, the DNA is TGCAGTGCTGCGATAGCGGGGGTCGGAGAGACCCAGTACTTC. Translated: CSAAIAGVGETQYF. V and J are TRBV20-1 and TRBJ2-5; TRBD2 aligns across 9 bases. The CDR3 runs 14 residues. The J segment lost 4 bases and the V segment lost 5 bases, leaving 8 bases of the junction unmatched. Germline V gene data show CDR1 as DFQATT and CDR2 as SNEGSKA (reference sequence).

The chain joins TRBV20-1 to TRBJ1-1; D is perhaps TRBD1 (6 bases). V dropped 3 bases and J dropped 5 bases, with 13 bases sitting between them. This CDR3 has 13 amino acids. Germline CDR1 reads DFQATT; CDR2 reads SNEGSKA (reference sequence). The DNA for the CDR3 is TGCAGTGCTAGGAGCGGGGGCTGGACTGAAGCTTTCTTT. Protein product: CSARSGGWTEAFF.

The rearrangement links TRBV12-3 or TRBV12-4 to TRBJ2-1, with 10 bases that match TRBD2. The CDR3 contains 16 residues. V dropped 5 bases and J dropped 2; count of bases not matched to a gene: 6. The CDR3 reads CASSPPGLAAYNEQFF. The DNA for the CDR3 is TGTGCCAGCAGTCCGCCCGGACTAGCGGCCTACAATGAGCAGTTCTTC.

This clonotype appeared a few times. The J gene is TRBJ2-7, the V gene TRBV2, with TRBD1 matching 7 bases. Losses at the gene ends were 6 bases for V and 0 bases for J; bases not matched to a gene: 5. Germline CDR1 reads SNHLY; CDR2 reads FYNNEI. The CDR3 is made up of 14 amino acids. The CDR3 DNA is TGTGCCAGCAGGAAGACAGGGAGCTCCTACGAGCAGTACTTC. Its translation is CASRKTGSSYEQYF.

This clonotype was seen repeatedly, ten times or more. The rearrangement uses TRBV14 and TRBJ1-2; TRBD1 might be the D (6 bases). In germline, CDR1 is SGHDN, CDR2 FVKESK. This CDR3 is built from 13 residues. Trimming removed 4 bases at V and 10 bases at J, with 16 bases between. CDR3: CASSRTVNGVYTF. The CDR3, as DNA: TGTGCCAGCAGCCGGACAGTTAACGGGGTCTACACCTTC.

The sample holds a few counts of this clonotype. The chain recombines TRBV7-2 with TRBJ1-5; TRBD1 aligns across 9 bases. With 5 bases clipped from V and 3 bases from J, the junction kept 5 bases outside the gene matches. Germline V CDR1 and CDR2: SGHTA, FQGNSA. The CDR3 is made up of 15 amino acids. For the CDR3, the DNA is TGTGCCAGCAGCCCACAGGGGGCTCACAATCAGCCCCAGCATTTT. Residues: CASSPQGAHNQPQHF.

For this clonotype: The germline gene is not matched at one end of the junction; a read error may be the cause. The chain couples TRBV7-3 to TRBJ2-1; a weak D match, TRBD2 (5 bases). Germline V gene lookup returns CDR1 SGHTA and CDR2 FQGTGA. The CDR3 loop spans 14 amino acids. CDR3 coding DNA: TGCGCCAGCAGCCCGCCCGGGACCTACAATGAGCAGTTCTTC. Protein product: CASSPPGTYNEQFF.

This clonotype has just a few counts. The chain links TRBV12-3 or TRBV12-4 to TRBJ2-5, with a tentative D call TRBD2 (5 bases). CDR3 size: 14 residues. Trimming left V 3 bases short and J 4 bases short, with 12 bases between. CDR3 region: CASSLSSGGETQYF. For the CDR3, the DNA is TGTGCCAGCAGTTTGAGCTCAGGAGGAGAGACCCAGTACTTC.

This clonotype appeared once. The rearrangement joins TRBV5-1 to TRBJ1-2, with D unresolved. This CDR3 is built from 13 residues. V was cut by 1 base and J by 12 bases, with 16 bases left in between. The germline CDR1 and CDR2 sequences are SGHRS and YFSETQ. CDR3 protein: CASSLSRTDGNTF. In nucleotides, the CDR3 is TGCGCCAGCAGCTTGTCCCGGACCGATGGAAACACCTTC.

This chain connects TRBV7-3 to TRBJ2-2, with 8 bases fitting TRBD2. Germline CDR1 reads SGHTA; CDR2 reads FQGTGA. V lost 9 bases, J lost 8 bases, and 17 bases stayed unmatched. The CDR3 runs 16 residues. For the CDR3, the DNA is TGTGCCAGTAGTCCACAGCCGGGACTAGGGTTGGGGGAGCTGTTTTTT. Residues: CASSPQPGLGLGELFF.

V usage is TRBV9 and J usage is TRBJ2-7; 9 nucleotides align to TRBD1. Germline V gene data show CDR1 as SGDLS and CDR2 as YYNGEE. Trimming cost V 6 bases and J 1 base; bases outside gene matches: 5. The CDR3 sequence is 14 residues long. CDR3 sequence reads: CASNSGTGSYEQYF. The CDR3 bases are TGTGCCAGCAACTCGGGGACAGGGTCCTACGAGCAGTACTTC.

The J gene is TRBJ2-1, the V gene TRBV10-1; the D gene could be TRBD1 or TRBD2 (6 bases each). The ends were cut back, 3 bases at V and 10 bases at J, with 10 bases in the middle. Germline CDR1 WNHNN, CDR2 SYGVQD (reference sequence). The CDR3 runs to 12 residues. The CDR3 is CASSEGGTEQFF. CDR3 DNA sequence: TGCGCCAGCAGTGAAGGCGGGACAGAGCAGTTCTTC.

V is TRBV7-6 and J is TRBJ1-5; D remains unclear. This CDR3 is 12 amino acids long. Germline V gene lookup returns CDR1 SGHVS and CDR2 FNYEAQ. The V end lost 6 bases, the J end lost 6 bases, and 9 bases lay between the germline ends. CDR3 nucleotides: TGTGCCAGCAGGGAAATGGGTCAGCCCCAGCATTTT. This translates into CASREMGQPQHF.

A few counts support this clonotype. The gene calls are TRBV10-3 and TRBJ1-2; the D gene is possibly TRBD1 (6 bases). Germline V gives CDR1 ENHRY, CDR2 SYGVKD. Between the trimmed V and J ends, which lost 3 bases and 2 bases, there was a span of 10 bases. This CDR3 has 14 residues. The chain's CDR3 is CAISDGQSNYGYTF. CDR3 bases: TGTGCCATCAGTGACGGACAGTCAAACTATGGCTACACCTTC.

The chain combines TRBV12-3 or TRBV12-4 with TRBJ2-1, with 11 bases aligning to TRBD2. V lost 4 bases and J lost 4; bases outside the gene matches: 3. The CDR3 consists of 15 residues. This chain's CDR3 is CASSWTSGLYNEQFF. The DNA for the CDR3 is TGTGCCAGCAGTTGGACTAGCGGGCTATACAATGAGCAGTTCTTC.

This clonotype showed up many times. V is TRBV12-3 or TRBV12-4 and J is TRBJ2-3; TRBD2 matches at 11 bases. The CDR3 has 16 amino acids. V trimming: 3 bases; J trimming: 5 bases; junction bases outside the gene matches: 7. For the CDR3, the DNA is TGTGCCAGCAGTTTGGACAGGGGACTAGCGGTAGATACGCAGTATTTT. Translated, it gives CASSLDRGLAVDTQYF.

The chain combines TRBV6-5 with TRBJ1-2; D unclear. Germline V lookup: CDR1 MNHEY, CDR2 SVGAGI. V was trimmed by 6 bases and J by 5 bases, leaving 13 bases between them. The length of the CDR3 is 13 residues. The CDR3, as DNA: TGTGCCAGCAGCCCGGACGGAACATATGGCTACACCTTC. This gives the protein CASSPDGTYGYTF.

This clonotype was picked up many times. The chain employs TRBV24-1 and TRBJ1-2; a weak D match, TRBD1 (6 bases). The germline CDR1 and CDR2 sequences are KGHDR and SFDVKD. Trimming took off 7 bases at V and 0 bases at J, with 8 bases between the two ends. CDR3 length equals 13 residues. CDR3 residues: CATREGANYGYTF. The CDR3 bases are TGTGCCACCAGAGAGGGGGCTAACTATGGCTACACCTTC.

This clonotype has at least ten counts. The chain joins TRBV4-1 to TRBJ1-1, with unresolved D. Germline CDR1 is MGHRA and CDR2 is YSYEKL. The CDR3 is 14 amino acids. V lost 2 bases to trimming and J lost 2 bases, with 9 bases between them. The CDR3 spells CASSQFATNTEAFF. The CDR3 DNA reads TGCGCCAGCAGCCAATTTGCGACCAACACTGAAGCTTTCTTT.

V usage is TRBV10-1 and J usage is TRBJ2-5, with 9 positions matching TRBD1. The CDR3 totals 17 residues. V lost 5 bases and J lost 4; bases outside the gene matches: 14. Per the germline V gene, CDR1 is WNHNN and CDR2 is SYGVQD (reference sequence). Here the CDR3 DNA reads TGCGCCAGCAGTTACGGGACAGGGAAACGGTACCGAGAGACCCAGTACTTC. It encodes CASSYGTGKRYRETQYF.

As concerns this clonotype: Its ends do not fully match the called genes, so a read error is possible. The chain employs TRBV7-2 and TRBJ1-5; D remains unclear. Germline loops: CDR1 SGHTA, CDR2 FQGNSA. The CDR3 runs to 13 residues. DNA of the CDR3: TGTGCCAGCAGCTTAGCAGGCGGTCAGCACCAGCATTTT. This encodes CASSLAGGQHQHF.

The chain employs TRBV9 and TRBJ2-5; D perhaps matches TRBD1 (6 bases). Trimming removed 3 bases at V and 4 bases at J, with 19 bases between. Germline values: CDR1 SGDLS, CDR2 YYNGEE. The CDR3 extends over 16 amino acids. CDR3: CASSGWGEQGRETQYF. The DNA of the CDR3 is TGTGCCAGCAGCGGATGGGGAGAACAGGGAAGAGAGACCCAGTACTTC.

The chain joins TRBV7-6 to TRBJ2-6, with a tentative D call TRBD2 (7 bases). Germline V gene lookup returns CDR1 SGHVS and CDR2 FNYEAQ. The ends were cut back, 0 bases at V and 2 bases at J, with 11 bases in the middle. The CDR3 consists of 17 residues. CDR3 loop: CASSLAGGGAGANVLTF. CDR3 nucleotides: TGTGCCAGCAGCTTAGCGGGGGGGGGCGCTGGGGCCAACGTCCTGACTTTC. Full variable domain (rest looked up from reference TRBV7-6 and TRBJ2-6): GAGVSQSPRYKVTKRGQDVALRCDPISGHVSLYWYRQALGQGPEFLTYFNYEAQQDKSGLPNDRFSAERPEGSISTLTIQRTEQRDSAMYRCASSLAGGGAGANVLTFGAGSRLTVL.

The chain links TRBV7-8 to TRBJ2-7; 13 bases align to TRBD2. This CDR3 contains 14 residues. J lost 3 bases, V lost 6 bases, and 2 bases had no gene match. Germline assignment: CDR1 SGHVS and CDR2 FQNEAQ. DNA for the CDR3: TGTGCCAGCAGTCGACTAGCGGGAGGCTACGAGCAGTACTTC. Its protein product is CASSRLAGGYEQYF.

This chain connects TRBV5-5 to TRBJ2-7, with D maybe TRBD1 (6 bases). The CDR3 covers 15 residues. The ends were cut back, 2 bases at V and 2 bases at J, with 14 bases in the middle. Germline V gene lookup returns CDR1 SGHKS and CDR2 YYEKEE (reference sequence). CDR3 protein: CASSLSRRQAYEQYF. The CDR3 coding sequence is TGTGCCAGCAGCTTATCCCGCAGACAGGCCTACGAGCAGTACTTC.

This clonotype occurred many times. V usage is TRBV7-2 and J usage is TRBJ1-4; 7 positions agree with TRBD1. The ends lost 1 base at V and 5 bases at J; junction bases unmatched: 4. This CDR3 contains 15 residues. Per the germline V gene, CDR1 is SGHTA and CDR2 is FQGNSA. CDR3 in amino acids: CASSLVAGGNEKLFF. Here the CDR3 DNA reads TGTGCCAGCAGCTTAGTTGCAGGGGGGAATGAAAAACTGTTTTTT.